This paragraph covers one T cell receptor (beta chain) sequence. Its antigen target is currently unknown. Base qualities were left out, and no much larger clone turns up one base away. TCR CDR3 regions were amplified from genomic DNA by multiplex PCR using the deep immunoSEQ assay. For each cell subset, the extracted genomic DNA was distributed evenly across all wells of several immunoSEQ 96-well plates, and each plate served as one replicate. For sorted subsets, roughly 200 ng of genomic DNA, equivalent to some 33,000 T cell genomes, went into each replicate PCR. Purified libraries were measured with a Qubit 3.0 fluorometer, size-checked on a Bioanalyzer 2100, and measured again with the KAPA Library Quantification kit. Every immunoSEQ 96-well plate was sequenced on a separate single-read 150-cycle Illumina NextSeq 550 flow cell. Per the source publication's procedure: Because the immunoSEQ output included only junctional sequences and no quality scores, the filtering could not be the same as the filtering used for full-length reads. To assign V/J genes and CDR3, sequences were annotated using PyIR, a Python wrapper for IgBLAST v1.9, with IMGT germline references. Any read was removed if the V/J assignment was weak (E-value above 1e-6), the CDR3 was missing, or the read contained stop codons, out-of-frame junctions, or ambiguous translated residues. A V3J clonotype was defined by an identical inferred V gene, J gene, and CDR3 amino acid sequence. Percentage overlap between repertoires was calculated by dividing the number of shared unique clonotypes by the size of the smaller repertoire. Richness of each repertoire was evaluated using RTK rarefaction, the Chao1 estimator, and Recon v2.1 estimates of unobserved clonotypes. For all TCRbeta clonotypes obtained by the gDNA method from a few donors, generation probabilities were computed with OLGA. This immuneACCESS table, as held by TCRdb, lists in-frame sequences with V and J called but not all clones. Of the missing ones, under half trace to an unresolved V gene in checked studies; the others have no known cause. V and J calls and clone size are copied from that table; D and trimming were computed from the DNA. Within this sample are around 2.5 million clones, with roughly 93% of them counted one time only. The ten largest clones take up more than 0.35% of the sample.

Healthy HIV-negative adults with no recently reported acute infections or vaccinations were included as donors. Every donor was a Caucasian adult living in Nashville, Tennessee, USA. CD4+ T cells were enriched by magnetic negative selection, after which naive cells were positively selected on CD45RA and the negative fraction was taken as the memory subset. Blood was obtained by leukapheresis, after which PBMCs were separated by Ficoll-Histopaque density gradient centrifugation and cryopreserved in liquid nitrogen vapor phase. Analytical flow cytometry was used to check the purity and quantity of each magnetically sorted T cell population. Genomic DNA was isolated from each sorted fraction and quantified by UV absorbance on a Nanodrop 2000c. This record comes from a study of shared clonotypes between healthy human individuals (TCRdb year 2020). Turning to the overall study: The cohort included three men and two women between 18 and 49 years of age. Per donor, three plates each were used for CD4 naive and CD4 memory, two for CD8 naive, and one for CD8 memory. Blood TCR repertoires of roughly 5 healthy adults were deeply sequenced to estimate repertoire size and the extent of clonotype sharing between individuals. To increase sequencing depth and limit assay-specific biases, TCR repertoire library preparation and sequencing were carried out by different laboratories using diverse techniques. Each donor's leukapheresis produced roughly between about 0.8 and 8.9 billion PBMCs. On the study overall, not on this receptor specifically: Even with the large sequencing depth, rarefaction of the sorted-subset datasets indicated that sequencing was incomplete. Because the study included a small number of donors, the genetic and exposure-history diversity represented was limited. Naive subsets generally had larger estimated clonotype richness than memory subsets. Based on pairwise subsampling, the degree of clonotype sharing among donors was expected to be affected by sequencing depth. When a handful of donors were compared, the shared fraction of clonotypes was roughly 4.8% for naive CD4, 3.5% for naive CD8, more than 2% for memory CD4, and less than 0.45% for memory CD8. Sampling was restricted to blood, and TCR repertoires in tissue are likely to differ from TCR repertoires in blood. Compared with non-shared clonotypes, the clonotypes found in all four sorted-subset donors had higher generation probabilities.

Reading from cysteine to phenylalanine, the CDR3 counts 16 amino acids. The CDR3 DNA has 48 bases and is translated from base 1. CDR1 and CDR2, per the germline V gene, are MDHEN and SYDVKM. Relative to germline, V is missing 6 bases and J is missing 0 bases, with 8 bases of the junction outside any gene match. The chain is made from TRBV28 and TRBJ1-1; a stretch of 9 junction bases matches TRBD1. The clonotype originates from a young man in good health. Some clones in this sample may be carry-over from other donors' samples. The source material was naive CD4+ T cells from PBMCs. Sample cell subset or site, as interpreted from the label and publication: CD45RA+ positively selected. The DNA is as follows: TGTGCCAGCAGGCCCGGGACAGGGAGGGTGAACACTGAAGCTTTCTTT. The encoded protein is CASRPGTGRVNTEAFF.